Given below is one TCR beta chain in context. The sample holds many counts of this clonotype. It has no known antigen specificity. No much larger clone is present one base from it, and per-base qualities are unavailable. Libraries from unsorted PBMCs were made from 2 million PBMCs kept in RNAlater at -80 degrees C until RNA extraction. Multiple sclerosis patients were enrolled in a US clinical protocol under which disease progression was evaluated by magnetic resonance imaging. Peripheral blood was subjected to Ficoll-Hypaque density gradient centrifugation to isolate PBMCs, which were then cryopreserved in liquid nitrogen. The sample belongs to a study of neurological immune-mediated disorders (dated by TCRdb to the late 2010s). Turning to the overall study: Of the 35 or so multiple sclerosis patients, about 30 had relapsing-remitting MS and 3 had secondary progressive MS. The study compared peripheral blood TCR-beta repertoires of HTLV-I-associated myelopathy (HAM/TSP) patients, multiple sclerosis patients and healthy controls using UMI-based sequencing. The approximately 110 TCR-beta libraries included longitudinal samples, technical triplicates and paired sorted CD4+ and CD8+ T-cell subsets alongside PBMC samples. The cohort was made up of 68 subjects, consisting of 15 or so HAM/TSP patients, 34 multiple sclerosis patients and approximately 20 healthy controls.

CDR1 and CDR2 are drawn from the germline V gene (reference sequence): SGHKS, YYEKEE. V is pruned by 2 bases and J by 4 bases, leaving 10 bases of the junction without a gene match. Its CDR3 holds 17 amino acids, cysteine through phenylalanine. Only CDR3 DNA remains: 51 bases, in frame from the first base. cDNA was synthesized by template-switch 5'RACE using a primer with a 10-nucleotide random unique molecular identifier that tagged each TCR transcript. Each sequencing run produced over 170 million TCR-beta sequences covering 15-18 subjects. The RNeasy kit was used for extraction of total RNA. The KAPA Real-time Library Amplification kit was used to amplify TCR-beta VDJ regions with primers for the TCR constant region and the 5'RACE anchor. Sample indexes and Illumina adaptors were added in a first PCR, after which library yield was increased in a second PCR. After Ampure bead purification, the roughly 650 bp TCR product was size-selected on a 2% E-gel SizeSelection system. Before pooling, library quality was checked on a Bioanalyzer, concentration was measured with Qubit, and libraries were quantified with the Kapa Library Quantification kit. Paired-end 2 x 150 bp sequencing of the libraries was performed on an Illumina HiSeq 2500. To increase sequence diversity, roughly 24-31% phiX was spiked into each library pool. In the paper's pipeline: Quality-filtered reads were processed with the UMI-based MiGEC pipeline, and over 75% of raw TCR sequences were removed by the MiGEC pipeline during error correction. IMGT germline references were used for alignment of VDJ genes, and clonotypes were defined by a unique CDR3 amino acid sequence together with V-J genes. Clonal expansion, Shannon diversity, and CDR3 relatedness (CalcPairwiseDistances, ClusterSamples) were evaluated with VDJtools, and phylogenetic trees were built with CLCbio workbench. Clones with at least 8 unique UMIs were defined as expanded, with this threshold being based on coefficient-of-variation modelling across technical triplicates. TCRdb reran the public reads through fastp at Q25 and MiXCR, keeping productive beta chains. A single entry per CDR3 protein holds the most common genes and DNA from its merged rows. These V and J calls rely on TCRdb rather than the paper's analysis. The sample includes 65,000 to 95,000 distinct CDR3 sequences, with 5% to 5.5% observed a single time. The top ten hold around 2.3% of the sample.

Summary of the overall study and its limitations: Phylogenetic analysis grouped repertoires from 18 of 34 MS patients into a cluster of related CDR3 sequences, suggesting a possible repertoire-level signature. TCR clonal expansion was highest in HAM/TSP patients and lowest in MS patients, with MS patients falling below even healthy controls. Across subjects, expanded clones never shared an identical CDR3 amino acid sequence, which suggests that the TCR-beta repertoires in every group were private. The MS cluster showed no association with clinical or MRI features, and the authors stated that larger cohorts are needed.

The TCR sequence derives from a woman in her twenties or thirties with multiple sclerosis. The chain joins TRBV5-5 to TRBJ2-2; 8 bases in between match TRBD2. The sequenced sample consisted of PBMCs. Here is the DNA: TGTGCCAGCAGCTTTCGCCCGGGACTAGTGATCACCGGGGAGCTGTTTTTT. Its protein product is CASSFRPGLVITGELFF. The reference TRBV5-5 and TRBJ2-2 proteins fill in what lies around the CDR3, so the full variable domain reads DAGVTQSPTHLIKTRGQQVTLRCSPISGHKSVSWYQQVLGQGPQFIFQYYEKEERGRGNFPDRFSARQFPNYSSELNVNALLLGDSALYLCASSFRPGLVITGELFFGEGSRLTVL.